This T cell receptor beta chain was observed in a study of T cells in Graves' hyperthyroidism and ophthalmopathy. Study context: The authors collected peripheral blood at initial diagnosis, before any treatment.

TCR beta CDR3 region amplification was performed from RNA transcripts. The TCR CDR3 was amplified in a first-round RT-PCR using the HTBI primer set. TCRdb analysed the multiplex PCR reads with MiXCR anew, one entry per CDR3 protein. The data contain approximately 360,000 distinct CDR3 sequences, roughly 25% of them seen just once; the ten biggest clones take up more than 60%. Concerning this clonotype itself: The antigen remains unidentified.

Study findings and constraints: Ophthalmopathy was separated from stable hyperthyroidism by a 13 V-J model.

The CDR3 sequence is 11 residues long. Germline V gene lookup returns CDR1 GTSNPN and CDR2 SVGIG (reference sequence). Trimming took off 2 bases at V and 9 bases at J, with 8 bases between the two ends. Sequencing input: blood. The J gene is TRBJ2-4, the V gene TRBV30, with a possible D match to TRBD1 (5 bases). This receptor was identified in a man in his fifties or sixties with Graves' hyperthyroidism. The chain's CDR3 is CAWSQGFIQYF. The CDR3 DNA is TGTGCCTGGAGTCAGGGTTTCATTCAGTACTTC.